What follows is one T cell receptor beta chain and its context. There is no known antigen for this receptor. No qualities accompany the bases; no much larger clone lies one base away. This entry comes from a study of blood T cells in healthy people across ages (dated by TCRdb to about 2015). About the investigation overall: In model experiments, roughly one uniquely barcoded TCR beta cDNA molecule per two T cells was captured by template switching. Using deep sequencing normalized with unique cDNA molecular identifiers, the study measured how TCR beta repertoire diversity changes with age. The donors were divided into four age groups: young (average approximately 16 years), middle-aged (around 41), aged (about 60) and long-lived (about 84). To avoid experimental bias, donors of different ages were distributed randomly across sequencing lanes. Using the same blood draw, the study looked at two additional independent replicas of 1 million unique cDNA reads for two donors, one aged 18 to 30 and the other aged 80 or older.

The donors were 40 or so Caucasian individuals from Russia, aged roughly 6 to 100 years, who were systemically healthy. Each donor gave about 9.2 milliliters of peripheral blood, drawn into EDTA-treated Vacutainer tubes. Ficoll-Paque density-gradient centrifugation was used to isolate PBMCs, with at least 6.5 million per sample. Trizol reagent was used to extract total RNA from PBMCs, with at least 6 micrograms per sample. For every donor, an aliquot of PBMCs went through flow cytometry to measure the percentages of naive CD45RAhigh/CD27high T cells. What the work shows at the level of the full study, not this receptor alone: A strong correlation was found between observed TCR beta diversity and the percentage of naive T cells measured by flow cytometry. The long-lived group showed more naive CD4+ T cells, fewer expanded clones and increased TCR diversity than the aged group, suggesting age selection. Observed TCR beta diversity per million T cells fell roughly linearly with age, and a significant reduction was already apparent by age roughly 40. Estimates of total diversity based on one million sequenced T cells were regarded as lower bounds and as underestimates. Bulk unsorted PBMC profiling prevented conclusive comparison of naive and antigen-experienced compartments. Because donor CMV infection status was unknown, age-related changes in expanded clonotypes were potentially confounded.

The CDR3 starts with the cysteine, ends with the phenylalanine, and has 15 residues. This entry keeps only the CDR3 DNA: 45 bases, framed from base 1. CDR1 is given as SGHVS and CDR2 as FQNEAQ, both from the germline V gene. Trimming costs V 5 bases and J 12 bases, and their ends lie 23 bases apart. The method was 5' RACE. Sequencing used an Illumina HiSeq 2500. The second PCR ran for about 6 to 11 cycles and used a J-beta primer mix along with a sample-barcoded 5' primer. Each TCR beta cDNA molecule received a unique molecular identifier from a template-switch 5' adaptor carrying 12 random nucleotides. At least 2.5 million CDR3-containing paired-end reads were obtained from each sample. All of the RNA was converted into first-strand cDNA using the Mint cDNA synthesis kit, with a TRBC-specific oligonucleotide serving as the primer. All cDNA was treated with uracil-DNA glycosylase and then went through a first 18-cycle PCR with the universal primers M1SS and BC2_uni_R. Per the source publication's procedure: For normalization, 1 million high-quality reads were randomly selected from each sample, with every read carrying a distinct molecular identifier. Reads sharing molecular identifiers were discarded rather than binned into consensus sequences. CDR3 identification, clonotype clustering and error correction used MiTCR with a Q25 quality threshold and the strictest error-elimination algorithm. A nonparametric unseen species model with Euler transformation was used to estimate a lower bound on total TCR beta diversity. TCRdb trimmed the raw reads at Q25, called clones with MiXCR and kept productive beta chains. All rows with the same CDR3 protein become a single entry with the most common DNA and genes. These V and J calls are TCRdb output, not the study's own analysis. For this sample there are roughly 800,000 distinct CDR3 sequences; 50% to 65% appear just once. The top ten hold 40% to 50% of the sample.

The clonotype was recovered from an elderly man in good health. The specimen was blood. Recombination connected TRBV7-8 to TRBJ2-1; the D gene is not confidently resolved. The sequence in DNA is TGTGCCAGCAGCCAGATCTCGGCAACGGTAGATGGGCAGTTCTTC. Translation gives CASSQISATVDGQFF. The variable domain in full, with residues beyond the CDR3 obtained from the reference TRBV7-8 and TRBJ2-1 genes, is GAGVSQSPRYKVAKRGQDVALRCDPISGHVSLFWYQQALGQGPEFLTYFQNEAQLDKSGLPSDRFFAERPEGSVSTLKIQRTQQEDSAVYLCASSQISATVDGQFFGPGTRLTVL.